Presented here are 4 T cell receptor beta chains from one specimen sequenced in a study of CD8 T cells in Susac syndrome. An amount of RNA that ranged from roughly 0.5 to 1 ug was reverse transcribed with random hexamers. TCRdb re-derived calls from the immunoSEQ multiplex PCR reads in MiXCR, one entry per CDR3 protein. This table has some 100,000 distinct CDR3 sequences, 92% appearing once. Sequences were obtained from CD4+ T cells from PBMCs. Receptors were obtained from a human donor in good health.

The CDR3 loop reads CASSLAVGGSSNQPQHF. CDR3 DNA: TGTGCCAGCAGCTTAGCGGTAGGGGGAAGCAGCAATCAGCCCCAGCATTTT. The chain uses TRBV7-8 and TRBJ1-5; D is possibly TRBD1 (6 bases). Trimming removed 0 bases at V and 1 base at J, with 13 bases between. There are 17 residues in the CDR3. CDR1 and CDR2 (germline): SGHVS, FQNEAQ.

V usage is TRBV6-1 and J usage is TRBJ2-3; 8 bases line up with TRBD2. CDR1 is MNHNS, CDR2 SASEGT, per germline. The J segment lost 2 bases and the V segment lost 2 bases, leaving 6 bases of the junction unmatched. The CDR3 extends over 16 amino acids. The CDR3 bases are TGTGCCAGCAGTGAAAGCGGGAGCTCAGTCACAGATACGCAGTATTTT. The encoded protein is CASSESGSSVTDTQYF.

This chain joins TRBV7-4 and TRBJ1-5; 9 positions agree with TRBD1. CDR3 length: 18 amino acids. The V segment lost 5 bases and the J segment 3 bases; nucleotides outside the gene matches: 14. The germline V gene encodes CDR1 SGHVT and CDR2 SQSDAQ. Here the CDR3 DNA reads TGTGCCAGCAGCCTAGGACAGGGGAGGAAAGTAATCAATCAGCCCCAGCATTTT. Amino acids: CASSLGQGRKVINQPQHF.

The V gene is TRBV7-2, the J gene TRBJ2-2; TRBD2 aligns across 14 bases. The CDR3 extends over 15 amino acids. CDR1 SGHTA and CDR2 FQGNSA come from the germline V gene. V shed 6 bases and J 7 bases; nucleotides not matched to a gene: 4. CDR3 in DNA: TGTGCCAGCAGGCGACTAGCGGGGGGGCACGGGGAGCTGTTTTTT. This codes for CASRRLAGGHGELFF.